This T cell receptor (beta chain) was recorded in a study of Graves' ophthalmopathy and Graves' hyperthyroidism. Amplified TCR beta CDR3 regions were obtained using RNA transcripts as template. HTBI primers primed a first-round RT-PCR, and a second-round multiplex PCR followed. A single record per CDR3 protein comes from TCRdb applying MiXCR to the multiplex PCR reads. The data contain about 700,000 distinct CDR3 sequences, roughly two fifths of them singletons. CDR3 length: 9 residues. Trimming took 5 bases from V and 9 from J, leaving 5 bases between them. The V gene's germline CDR1 is ENHRY and CDR2 SYGVKD.

Sequenced: peripheral blood. This TCR was sampled from an adult man with Graves' ophthalmopathy. The V call is TRBV10-3, the J call TRBJ2-7; no definite D call. The CDR3 here is CAISLGQYF. The CDR3 DNA sequence: TGTGCCATCAGTCTCGGGCAGTACTTC.